This T cell receptor beta chain is drawn from a study of PD-1 blockade in mismatch repair-deficient tumors. Across the whole study: Enrolled about 2013-2016, patients had progressing, pretreated mismatch repair-deficient cancers of about a dozen types.

With regard to this clone: Antigen: not known.

Produced via immunoSEQ multiplex PCR; TCRdb's table is partial and in-frame only. The sample includes about 84,000 clones, 81% of them seen just once. Every patient had mismatch repair deficiency by PCR or immunohistochemistry. The TCR-sequenced patients were a few responders to pembrolizumab. CDR1 LGHNA and CDR2 YNFKEQ come from the germline V gene. The CDR3 contains 15 residues. Trimming took off 0 bases at V and 6 bases at J, with 12 bases between the two ends. General study points: Tumor-resident clones, often undetectable pretreatment in blood, expanded then contracted after pembrolizumab.

Material: peripheral blood, obtained 12 weeks after starting pembrolizumab. The TCR comes from an adult with mismatch repair-deficient cancer. V is TRBV4-2 and J is TRBJ2-1; D remains ambiguous. CDR3 residues: CASSQERSALNEQFF. CDR3 sequence (DNA): TGTGCCAGCAGCCAAGAAAGGTCGGCCCTCAATGAGCAGTTCTTC.